This T cell receptor beta chain was retrieved from a study of monozygotic twins with cystic fibrosis. Overall study context: Libraries were built from three micrograms of fragmented DNA using about 14 PCR cycles.

General study results and limits: Co-twins had the most similar V usage for 13 of 16 pairs, J for 8.

Some clones are missing from TCRdb's copy, which holds only in-frame ones; the method was immunoSEQ multiplex PCR. The data contain about 36,000 clones, around 82% of them seen just once; the ten biggest clones take up around 1.7%. CDR1 and CDR2 (germline): MNHEY, SMNVEV (reference sequence). The V and J ends lost 2 bases and 4 bases, in that order; junction bases with no gene match: 0. The length of the CDR3 is 13 residues. This clone came up a few times. Its antigen is not identified. Material: blood. This TCR derives from a girl aged 2 to 10 with cystic fibrosis. The chain uses TRBV27 and TRBJ2-7, with TRBD2 identical over 9 bases. Written as DNA, the CDR3 is TGTGCCAGCAGTTTACTAGCGGGGTACGAGCAGTACTTC. Translating gives CASSLLAGYEQYF.